This TCR beta chain was identified during a study of cytomegalovirus exposure and HLA in healthy donors. Overall study findings and caveats: Roughly uniform depth of sequencing across donors was assumed in presence/absence analyses.

PCR was performed using 60 Vbeta and 13 Jbeta primers. The table came from immunoSEQ multiplex PCR; TCRdb's copy has only in-frame clones and leaves some out. The top ten clones hold 1.4% to 1.5% of a sample with about 160,000 clones, 68% of them seen once. The CDR3 has 15 residues. Deletions cut 1 base from V and 6 bases from J, with 15 bases between. Germline V gives CDR1 SEHNR, CDR2 FQNEAQ (reference sequence). Details on this clone: Its antigen is still unknown.

The sequence was collected from a man aged 50 or older in good health and CMV-seronegative. The chain has TRBV7-9 and TRBJ1-1; tentatively, D is TRBD1 (5 bases). Sequencing was done on a sample of PBMCs. The CDR3 here is CASSLGAVRRAEAFF. DNA of the CDR3: TGTGCCAGCAGCTTAGGCGCTGTTCGCAGGGCTGAAGCTTTCTTT.